This TCR beta chain was retrieved from a study of Graves' ophthalmopathy and Graves' hyperthyroidism. Patients were excluded if they had other autoimmune diseases or uncontrolled infections, and likewise if pregnancy or lactation applied. Germline assignment: CDR1 DFQATT and CDR2 SNEGSKA (reference sequence). Between the trimmed V and J ends, which lost 6 bases and 4 bases, there was a span of 11 bases. The CDR3 totals 12 residues. Investigators amplified TCR beta CDR3 regions from RNA transcripts. First-round RT-PCR employed HTBI primers, with a second-round multiplex PCR after it. TCRdb independently ran MiXCR on the multiplex PCR reads; one entry per CDR3 protein. This table has roughly 600,000 distinct CDR3 sequences, roughly 39% appearing once.

This chain links TRBV20-1 with TRBJ2-3, with D uncertain. The sequence derives from an adult man with Graves' hyperthyroidism. The sample taken for sequencing was peripheral blood or thyroid tissue (not recorded which). The CDR3 coding sequence is TGCAGTGCCTTAAGAGCAGCAGATACGCAGTATTTT. It translates to CSALRAADTQYF.